The T cell receptor beta chain under discussion was sequenced for a study of cytomegalovirus exposure and HLA in healthy donors. Study background: One earlier analysis, a look at 150 million to 200 million T cells, found more than 100 million unique TCR beta sequences. Among the roughly 400 genotyped donors, 65% to 90% were placed in the Caucasian-associated ancestry cluster. Study-wide results and caveats: As a later analysis showed, a missense DCLRE1C variant was linked to trimming of TCR beta V- and J-genes. It emerged from a later analysis that several of the most significant clusters appeared to be linked to common viral pathogens.

The PCR had 60 Vbeta and 13 Jbeta primers. The data were produced by immunoSEQ multiplex PCR, yet TCRdb's version contains in-frame clones alone and is incomplete. The sample has around 200,000 clones; about 82% are singletons. Germline lookup yields CDR1 MNHEY and CDR2 SMNVEV (reference sequence). The CDR3 extends over 14 amino acids. V was pared by 4 bases and J by 0 bases, with 8 bases between. Remarks on this clone: The antigen remains undetermined.

The sequenced material came from PBMCs. The chain combines TRBV27 with TRBJ2-3, with a tentative D call TRBD2 (6 bases). This TCR came from a woman in her forties or fifties in good health and CMV-seronegative. The CDR3 here is CASSSGGSTDTQYF. CDR3 DNA: TGTGCCAGCAGTTCCGGGGGTAGCACAGATACGCAGTATTTT.